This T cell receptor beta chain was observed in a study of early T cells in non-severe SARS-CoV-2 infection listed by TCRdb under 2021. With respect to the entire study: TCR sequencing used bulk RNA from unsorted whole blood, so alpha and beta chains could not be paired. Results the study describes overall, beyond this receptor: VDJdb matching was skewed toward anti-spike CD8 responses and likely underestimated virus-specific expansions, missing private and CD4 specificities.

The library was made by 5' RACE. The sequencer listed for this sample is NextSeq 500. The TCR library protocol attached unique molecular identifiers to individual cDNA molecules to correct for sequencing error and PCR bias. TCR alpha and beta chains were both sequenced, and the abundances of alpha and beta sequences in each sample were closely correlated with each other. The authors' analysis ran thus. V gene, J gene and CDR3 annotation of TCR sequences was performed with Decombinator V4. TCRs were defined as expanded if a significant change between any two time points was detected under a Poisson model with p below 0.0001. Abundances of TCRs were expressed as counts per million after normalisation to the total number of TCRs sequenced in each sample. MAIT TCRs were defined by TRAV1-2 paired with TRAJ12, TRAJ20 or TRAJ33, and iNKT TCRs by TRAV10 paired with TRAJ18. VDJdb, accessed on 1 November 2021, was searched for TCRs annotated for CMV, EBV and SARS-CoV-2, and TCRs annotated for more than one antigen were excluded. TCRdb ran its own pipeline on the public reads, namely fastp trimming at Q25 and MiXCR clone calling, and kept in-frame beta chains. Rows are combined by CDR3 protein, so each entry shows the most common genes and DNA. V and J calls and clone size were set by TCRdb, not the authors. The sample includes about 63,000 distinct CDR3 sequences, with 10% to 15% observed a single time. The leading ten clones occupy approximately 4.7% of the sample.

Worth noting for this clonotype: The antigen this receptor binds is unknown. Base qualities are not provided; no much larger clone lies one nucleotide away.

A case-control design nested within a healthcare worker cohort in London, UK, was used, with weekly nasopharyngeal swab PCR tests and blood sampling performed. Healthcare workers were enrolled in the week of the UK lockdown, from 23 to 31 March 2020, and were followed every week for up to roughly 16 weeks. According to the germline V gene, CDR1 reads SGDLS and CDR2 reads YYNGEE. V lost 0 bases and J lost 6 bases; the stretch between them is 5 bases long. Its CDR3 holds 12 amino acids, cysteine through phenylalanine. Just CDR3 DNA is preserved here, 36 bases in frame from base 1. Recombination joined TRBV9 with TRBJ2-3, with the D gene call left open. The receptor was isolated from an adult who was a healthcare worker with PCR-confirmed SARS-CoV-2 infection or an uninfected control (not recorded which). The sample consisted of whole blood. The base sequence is TGTGCCAGCAGCGTAGCTAAGGATACGCAGTATTTT. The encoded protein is CASSVAKDTQYF.